A selection of T cell receptor beta chains follows, all from one sample in a study of T cells in localized non-small cell lung cancer. Repertoires were generated with immunoSEQ multiplex PCR, while TCRdb's copy carries only in-frame clones and drops some. This table holds thousands of clones, 25% to 30% found once. The sequenced sample was normal lung tissue next to the tumor, obtained before any cancer treatment. These TCRs come from a man aged 40 to 70 with stage I lung adenocarcinoma. Both conserved end residues are part of each CDR3. Each record gives: V gene, J gene, clone size, D gene, CDR3 DNA, CDR3 protein. The D gene is left open where the match is weak. Expanded clones are given a class, and other clones once, few, many or no size at all.

v_call: TRBV14; j_call: TRBJ1-3; clone_size: NA; d_call: NA; cdr3_nt: TGTGCCAGCAGCCCACTCGGAACCGAGGGAGGAAACACCATATATTTT; cdr3_aa: CASSPLGTEGGNTIYF
v_call: TRBV11-3; j_call: TRBJ1-1; clone_size: many; d_call: NA; cdr3_nt: TGTGCCAGCAGCTTAGTAACAGGGAGGATAGTTACTGAAGCTTTCTTT; cdr3_aa: CASSLVTGRIVTEAFF
v_call: TRBV4-1; j_call: TRBJ2-3; clone_size: few; d_call: NA; cdr3_nt: TGCACCAGCAGCCAAGATGCGGGCTTCGCCACAGATACGCAGTATTTT; cdr3_aa: CTSSQDAGFATDTQYF
v_call: TRBV14; j_call: TRBJ2-1; clone_size: NA; d_call: TRBD2; cdr3_nt: TGTGCCAGCAGCCAAGATACTAGCGTCTACAATGAGCAGTTCTTC; cdr3_aa: CASSQDTSVYNEQFF
v_call: TRBV30; j_call: TRBJ1-2; clone_size: few; d_call: TRBD1; cdr3_nt: TGTGCCTGTGGTGGCGGGACAGGGGACTACGGCTACACCTTC; cdr3_aa: CACGGGTGDYGYTF
v_call: TRBV28; j_call: TRBJ2-6; clone_size: NA; d_call: NA; cdr3_nt: TGTGCCAGCAGTTTTGGCAGCCCCTCTGGGGCCAACGTCCTGACTTTC; cdr3_aa: CASSFGSPSGANVLTF
v_call: TRBV11-3; j_call: TRBJ2-7; clone_size: few; d_call: TRBD1; cdr3_nt: TGTGCCAGCAGCCAAACAGGGGGCGACGGCTACGAGCAGTACTTC; cdr3_aa: CASSQTGGDGYEQYF
v_call: TRBV28; j_call: TRBJ2-2; clone_size: NA; d_call: NA; cdr3_nt: TGTGCCAGCTACCCCCGGACCGGGGAGCTGTTTTTT; cdr3_aa: CASYPRTGELFF
v_call: TRBV15; j_call: TRBJ2-6; clone_size: NA; d_call: NA; cdr3_nt: TGTGCCACCAGCAGAACCATCCCCAGGGTAACCCCCGGGGCCAACGTCCTGACTTTC; cdr3_aa: CATSRTIPRVTPGANVLTF
v_call: TRBV11-3; j_call: TRBJ2-5; clone_size: medium-sized; d_call: TRBD2; cdr3_nt: TGTGCCAGCAGCTTGTCCACGACTAGCGGGGGAGAGACCCAGTACTTC; cdr3_aa: CASSLSTTSGGETQYF
v_call: TRBV6-8; j_call: TRBJ1-5; clone_size: few; d_call: NA; cdr3_nt: TGTGCCAGCAGTTCGATTGGCAATCAGCCCCAGCATTTT; cdr3_aa: CASSSIGNQPQHF
v_call: TRBV11-3; j_call: TRBJ2-3; clone_size: medium-sized; d_call: NA; cdr3_nt: TGTGCCAGCAGCCTCGTGAGGGTAGCGGATACGCAGTATTTT; cdr3_aa: CASSLVRVADTQYF
v_call: TRBV6-8; j_call: TRBJ2-3; clone_size: NA; d_call: NA; cdr3_nt: TGTGCCAGCAGTTACCCCTCCACAGATACGCAGTATTTT; cdr3_aa: CASSYPSTDTQYF
v_call: TRBV15; j_call: TRBJ2-5; clone_size: few; d_call: NA; cdr3_nt: TGTGCCACCAGCAGAGATCCGGGGCCCCAAGAGACCCAGTACTTC; cdr3_aa: CATSRDPGPQETQYF
v_call: TRBV10-3; j_call: TRBJ2-7; clone_size: NA; d_call: TRBD2; cdr3_nt: TGTGCCATCAGCGAGCGGGGGAGCTCCTACGAGCAGTACTTC; cdr3_aa: CAISERGSSYEQYF
v_call: TRBV23-1; j_call: TRBJ2-3; clone_size: few; d_call: NA; cdr3_nt: TGCGCCAGCAGTCAAAAGAATCAACAAACCGTTGGGGGCACAGATACGCAGTATTTT; cdr3_aa: CASSQKNQQTVGGTDTQYF
v_call: TRBV28; j_call: TRBJ2-7; clone_size: NA; d_call: NA; cdr3_nt: TGTGCCAGCAGTTATTGGGAGAGCGAGCAGTACTTC; cdr3_aa: CASSYWESEQYF
v_call: TRBV11-3; j_call: TRBJ2-7; clone_size: large; d_call: NA; cdr3_nt: TGTGCCAGCAGCTTAGAGGCTGGGATACATCCCTACGAGCAGTACTTC; cdr3_aa: CASSLEAGIHPYEQYF
v_call: TRBV19; j_call: TRBJ1-2; clone_size: once; d_call: NA; cdr3_nt: TGTGCCAGTATAGGGGATGGCAGGGGCCCAGGCAACTATGGCTACACCTTC; cdr3_aa: CASIGDGRGPGNYGYTF
v_call: TRBV30; j_call: TRBJ1-1; clone_size: once; d_call: NA; cdr3_nt: TGTGCCTGGTTGACCCTGGGGACTGAAGCTTTCTTT; cdr3_aa: CAWLTLGTEAFF
v_call: TRBV9; j_call: TRBJ2-5; clone_size: NA; d_call: NA; cdr3_nt: TGTGCCAGCAGCCTGGGGTCAGGACTGGGCCAAAAGACCCAGTACTTC; cdr3_aa: CASSLGSGLGQKTQYF
v_call: TRBV30; j_call: TRBJ1-5; clone_size: few; d_call: NA; cdr3_nt: TGTGCCTGGAGTTCACCAAAGGGTCAGCCCCAGCATTTT; cdr3_aa: CAWSSPKGQPQHF
v_call: TRBV9; j_call: TRBJ1-5; clone_size: NA; d_call: TRBD1; cdr3_nt: TGTGCCAGCAGTGAAGACGAAGGGGGCGATCAGCCCCAGCATTTT; cdr3_aa: CASSEDEGGDQPQHF
v_call: TRBV6-8; j_call: TRBJ2-1; clone_size: few; d_call: TRBD1; cdr3_nt: TGTGCCAGCCCCAATCGACAGGGGGGCGGTGAGCAGTTCTTC; cdr3_aa: CASPNRQGGGEQFF
v_call: TRBV25-1; j_call: TRBJ1-1; clone_size: NA; d_call: NA; cdr3_nt: TGTGCCAGCAGTGAATATACAGGGTTGAACACTGAAGCTTTCTTT; cdr3_aa: CASSEYTGLNTEAFF
v_call: TRBV11-3; j_call: TRBJ2-3; clone_size: NA; d_call: TRBD2; cdr3_nt: TGTGCCAGCAGCCACCCCACTAGCGGGGTAAGGCAGTATTTT; cdr3_aa: CASSHPTSGVRQYF
v_call: TRBV19; j_call: TRBJ1-5; clone_size: NA; d_call: NA; cdr3_nt: TGTGCCAGTAGTATGACAGCGAATCAGCCCCAGCATTTT; cdr3_aa: CASSMTANQPQHF
v_call: TRBV1; j_call: TRBJ1-6; clone_size: few; d_call: NA; cdr3_nt: TGCGCCAGCAGCCAAGAGGGCGGGCAGAAGAGCTCCTATAATTCACCCCTCCACTTT; cdr3_aa: CASSQEGGQKSSYNSPLHF
v_call: TRBV28; j_call: TRBJ2-5; clone_size: NA; d_call: NA; cdr3_nt: TGTGCCAGCGAGGGAGAGGGGGTAGAGACCCAGTACTTC; cdr3_aa: CASEGEGVETQYF
v_call: TRBV28; j_call: TRBJ1-1; clone_size: NA; d_call: NA; cdr3_nt: TGTGCCAGCAGTTTGGTCAAGGATGTAGAAGCTTTCTTT; cdr3_aa: CASSLVKDVEAFF
v_call: TRBV19; j_call: TRBJ1-4; clone_size: large; d_call: NA; cdr3_nt: TGTGCCAGTAGTCGAACACGGGAAGAAAAACTGTTTTTT; cdr3_aa: CASSRTREEKLFF
v_call: TRBV6-8; j_call: TRBJ2-2; clone_size: few; d_call: NA; cdr3_nt: TGTGCCAGCAGTTACTTTCACCGGGACCAAGCGAACACCGGGGAGCTGTTTTTT; cdr3_aa: CASSYFHRDQANTGELFF
v_call: TRBV6-8; j_call: TRBJ2-3; clone_size: NA; d_call: NA; cdr3_nt: TGTGCCAGCAGTTACGACCTAGCTGCAGATACGCAGTATTTT; cdr3_aa: CASSYDLAADTQYF
v_call: TRBV11-3; j_call: TRBJ2-1; clone_size: NA; d_call: NA; cdr3_nt: TGTGCCAGCAGCTTAGATTTGGGGGAGGCTTACAATGAGCAGTTCTTC; cdr3_aa: CASSLDLGEAYNEQFF
v_call: TRBV28; j_call: TRBJ1-1; clone_size: NA; d_call: NA; cdr3_nt: TGTGCCAGCAGTTCACCAGGGGTATACACTGAAGCTTTCTTT; cdr3_aa: CASSSPGVYTEAFF
v_call: TRBV6-8; j_call: TRBJ1-6; clone_size: few; d_call: TRBD1; cdr3_nt: TGTGCCAGCAGTTACACGAGACAGGGGGTATCACCCCTCCACTTT; cdr3_aa: CASSYTRQGVSPLHF
v_call: TRBV9; j_call: TRBJ1-1; clone_size: few; d_call: NA; cdr3_nt: TGTGCCAGCAGCGTAAATCAAGGCACTGAAGCTTTCTTT; cdr3_aa: CASSVNQGTEAFF
v_call: TRBV10-3; j_call: TRBJ2-7; clone_size: NA; d_call: TRBD2; cdr3_nt: TGTGCCAGCGGGGGGGCCTCGGGCGTCGAGCAGTACTTC; cdr3_aa: CASGGASGVEQYF
v_call: TRBV30; j_call: TRBJ1-3; clone_size: NA; d_call: TRBD1; cdr3_nt: TGTGCCTGGAGAATCCCGGGACAGGGGCCTGGAAACACCATATATTTT; cdr3_aa: CAWRIPGQGPGNTIYF
v_call: TRBV11-3; j_call: TRBJ2-5; clone_size: few; d_call: NA; cdr3_nt: TGTGCCAGCAGCTTGGCCGGGGGCCAAGAGACCCAGTACTTC; cdr3_aa: CASSLAGGQETQYF
v_call: TRBV6-8; j_call: TRBJ2-6; clone_size: medium-sized; d_call: NA; cdr3_nt: TGTGCCAGCAGTTACAACTCTGGGGCCAACGTCCTGACTTTC; cdr3_aa: CASSYNSGANVLTF
v_call: TRBV6-8; j_call: TRBJ2-1; clone_size: medium-sized; d_call: NA; cdr3_nt: TGTGCCAGCAGTGCTTTTGGCCAGTCAGCGCAGTTCTTC; cdr3_aa: CASSAFGQSAQFF
v_call: TRBV10-3; j_call: TRBJ1-6; clone_size: few; d_call: NA; cdr3_nt: TGTGCCACCACGCCGGGCAGCAGGAATTCACCCCTCCACTTT; cdr3_aa: CATTPGSRNSPLHF
v_call: TRBV12-5; j_call: TRBJ1-1; clone_size: NA; d_call: NA; cdr3_nt: TGTGCTAGTGCTCCAGACGGCGGGGCTGAAGCTTTCTTT; cdr3_aa: CASAPDGGAEAFF